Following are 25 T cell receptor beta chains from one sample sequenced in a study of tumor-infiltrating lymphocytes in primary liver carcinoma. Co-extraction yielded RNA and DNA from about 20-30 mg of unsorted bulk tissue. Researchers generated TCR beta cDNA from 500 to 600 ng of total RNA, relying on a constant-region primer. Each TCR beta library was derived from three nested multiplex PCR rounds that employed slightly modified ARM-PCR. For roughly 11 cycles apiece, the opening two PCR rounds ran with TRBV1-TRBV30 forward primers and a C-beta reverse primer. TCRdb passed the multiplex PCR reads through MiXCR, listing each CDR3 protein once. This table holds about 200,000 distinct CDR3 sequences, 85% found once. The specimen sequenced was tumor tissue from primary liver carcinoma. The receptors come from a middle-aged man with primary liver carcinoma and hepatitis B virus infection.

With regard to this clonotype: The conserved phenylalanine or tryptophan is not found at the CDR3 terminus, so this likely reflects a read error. DNA of the CDR3: TGCAGCGTTGATACAGGGTGGAATCAGCCCCAGCATTAT. Its protein product is CSVDTGWNQPQHY. V and J are TRBV29-1 and TRBJ1-5; maybe TRBD1 (6 bases). Germline assignment: CDR1 SQVTM and CDR2 ANQGSEA. The CDR3 is made up of 13 amino acids. Trimming pared 3 bases from V and 4 bases from J, leaving 10 bases between.

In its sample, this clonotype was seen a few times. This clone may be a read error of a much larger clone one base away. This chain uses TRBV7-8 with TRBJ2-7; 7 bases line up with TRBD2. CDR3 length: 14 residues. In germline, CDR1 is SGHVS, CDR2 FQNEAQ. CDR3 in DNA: TGTGTCAGCAGCCAGGCACGGGACTACTACGAGCAGTACTTC. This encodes CVSSQARDYYEQYF.

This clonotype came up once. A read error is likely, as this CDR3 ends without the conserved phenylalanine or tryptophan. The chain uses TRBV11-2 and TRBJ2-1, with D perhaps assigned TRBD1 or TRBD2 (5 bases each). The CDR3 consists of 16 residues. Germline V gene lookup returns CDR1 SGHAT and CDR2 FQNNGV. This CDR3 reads CASSLDLLALGDEQFI. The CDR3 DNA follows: TGTGCCAGCAGCTTAGATCTTTTAGCGTTAGGGGATGAACAGTTCATC.

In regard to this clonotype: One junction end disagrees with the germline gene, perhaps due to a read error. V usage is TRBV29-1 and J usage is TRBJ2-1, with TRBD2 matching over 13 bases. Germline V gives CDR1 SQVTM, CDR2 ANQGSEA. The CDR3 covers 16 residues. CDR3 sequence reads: CSVEPSGTSGMNEQFF. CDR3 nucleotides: TGTAGCGTTGAACCGTCAGGGACTAGCGGGATGAATGAGCAGTTCTTC.

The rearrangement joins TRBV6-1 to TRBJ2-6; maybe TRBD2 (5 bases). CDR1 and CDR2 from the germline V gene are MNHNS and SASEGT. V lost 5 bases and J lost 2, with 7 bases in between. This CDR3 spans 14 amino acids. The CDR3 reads CASSPGAGANVLTF. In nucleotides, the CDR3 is TGTGCCAGCAGTCCCGGGGCTGGGGCCAACGTCCTGACTTTC.

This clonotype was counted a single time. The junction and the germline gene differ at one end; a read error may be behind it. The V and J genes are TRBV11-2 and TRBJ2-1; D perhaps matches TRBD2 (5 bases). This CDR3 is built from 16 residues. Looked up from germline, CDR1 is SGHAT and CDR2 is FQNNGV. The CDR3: CASILDRLALEDEQFF. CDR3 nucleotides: TGTGCCAGCATCTTAGATCGTTTAGCGTTAGAGGATGAGCAATTCTTC.

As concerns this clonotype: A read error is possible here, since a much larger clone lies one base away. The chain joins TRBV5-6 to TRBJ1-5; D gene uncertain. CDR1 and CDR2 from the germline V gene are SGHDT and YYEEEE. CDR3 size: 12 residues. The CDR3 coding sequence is TGTACCAGCAGCTATCGGAATCAGCCCCAGCATTTT. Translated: CTSSYRNQPQHF.

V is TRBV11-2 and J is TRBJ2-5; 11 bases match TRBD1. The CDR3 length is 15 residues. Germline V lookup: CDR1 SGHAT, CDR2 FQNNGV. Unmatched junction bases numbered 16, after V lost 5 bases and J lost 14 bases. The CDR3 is CASSRTGGWQETQYF. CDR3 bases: TGTGCCAGCAGCAGGACAGGGGGCTGGCAAGAGACTCAATACTTC.

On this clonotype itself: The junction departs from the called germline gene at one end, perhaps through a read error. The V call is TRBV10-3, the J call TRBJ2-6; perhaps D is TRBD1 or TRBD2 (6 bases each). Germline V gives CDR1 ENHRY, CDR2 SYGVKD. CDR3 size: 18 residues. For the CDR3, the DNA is TGTGTCATCAGTGGTTCGAGGGGGGCAGACTCTGGGGTCAACGTCCTGACTTTC. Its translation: CVISGSRGADSGVNVLTF.

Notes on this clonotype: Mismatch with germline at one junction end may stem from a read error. The CDR3, as DNA: TGTGCCATCAGCTGGAACTATGGTGCCAACGTCCTGACTTTC. Translated, it gives CAISWNYGANVLTF. The chain joins TRBV11-1 to TRBJ2-6; D unclear. Germline CDR1 reads SGHAT; CDR2 reads FQDESV (reference sequence). The CDR3 has 14 amino acids.

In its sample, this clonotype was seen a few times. CDR3 coding DNA: TGCAGTGCTACCCCGATAAGCGGGTCGATCGGGGAGACCCAGTACTTC. Protein: CSATPISGSIGETQYF. The chain combines TRBV20-1 with TRBJ2-5; D is perhaps TRBD2 (6 bases). This CDR3 contains 16 residues. V was pared by 4 bases and J by 5 bases, with 23 bases between. Germline values: CDR1 DFQATT, CDR2 SNEGSKA (reference sequence).

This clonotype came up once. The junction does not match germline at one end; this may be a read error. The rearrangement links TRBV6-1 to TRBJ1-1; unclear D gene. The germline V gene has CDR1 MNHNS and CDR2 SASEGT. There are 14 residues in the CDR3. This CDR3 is CASRGGSMNTKAFF. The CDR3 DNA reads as TGTGCCAGCAGGGGAGGGTCTATGAACACTAAAGCTTTCTTT.

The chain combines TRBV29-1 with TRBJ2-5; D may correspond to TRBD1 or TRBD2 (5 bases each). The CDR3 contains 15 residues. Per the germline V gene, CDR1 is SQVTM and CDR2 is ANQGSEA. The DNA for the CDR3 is TGCAGTATTGAAGATCATCCGGGAAGGGGAGAGACCCAGTACTTC. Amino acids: CSIEDHPGRGETQYF.

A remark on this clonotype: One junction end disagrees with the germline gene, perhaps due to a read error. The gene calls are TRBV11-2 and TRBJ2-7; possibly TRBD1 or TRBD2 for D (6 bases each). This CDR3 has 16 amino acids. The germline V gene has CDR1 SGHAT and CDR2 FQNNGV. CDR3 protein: CASNLAPSEGGYEQYF. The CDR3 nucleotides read TGTGCCAGCAACTTAGCCCCTAGCGAGGGGGGCTACGAGCAGTACTTC.

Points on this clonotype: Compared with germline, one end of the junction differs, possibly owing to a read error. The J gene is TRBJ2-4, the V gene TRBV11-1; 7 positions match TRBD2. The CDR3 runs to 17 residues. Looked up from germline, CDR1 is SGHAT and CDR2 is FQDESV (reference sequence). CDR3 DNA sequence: TGTGTCAGCAGCTTTCCCGGGATAAGCGGGACCAAAATCATTCAGTACTTC. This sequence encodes CVSSFPGISGTKIIQYF.

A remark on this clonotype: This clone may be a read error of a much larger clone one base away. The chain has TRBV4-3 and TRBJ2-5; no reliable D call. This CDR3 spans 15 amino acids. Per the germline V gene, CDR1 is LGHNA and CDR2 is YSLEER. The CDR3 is CAGSQAVRLTGTQYF. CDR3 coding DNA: TGCGCCGGCAGCCAAGCAGTCCGTTTGACTGGGACCCAGTACTTC.

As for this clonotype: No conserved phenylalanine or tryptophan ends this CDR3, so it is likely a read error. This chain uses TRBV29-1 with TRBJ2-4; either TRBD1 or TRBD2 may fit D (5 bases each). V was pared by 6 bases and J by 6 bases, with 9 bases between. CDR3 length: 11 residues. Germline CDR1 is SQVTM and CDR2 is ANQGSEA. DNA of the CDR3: TGCAGCGTCGGGGCTTTAAACATTCAGTACTTA. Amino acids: CSVGALNIQYL.

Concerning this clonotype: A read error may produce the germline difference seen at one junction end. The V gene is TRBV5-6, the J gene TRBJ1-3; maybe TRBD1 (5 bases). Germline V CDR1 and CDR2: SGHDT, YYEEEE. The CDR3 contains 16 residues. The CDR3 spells CPSSLGRGAIGNTIYF. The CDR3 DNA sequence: TGTCCCAGCAGCTTGGGGAGAGGGGCTATTGGAAACACCATATATTTT.

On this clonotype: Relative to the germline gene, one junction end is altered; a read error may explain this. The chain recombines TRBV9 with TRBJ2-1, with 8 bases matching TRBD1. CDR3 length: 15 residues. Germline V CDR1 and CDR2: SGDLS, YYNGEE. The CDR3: CAGTRGTGGSDEQFF. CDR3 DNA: TGTGCCGGCACCCGCGGGACAGGTGGTAGTGATGAACAGTTCTTC. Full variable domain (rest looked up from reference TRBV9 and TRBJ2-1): DSGVTQTPKHLITATGQRVTLRCSPRSGDLSVYWYQQSLDQGLQFLIQYYNGEERAKGNILERFSAQQFPDLHSELNLSSLELGDSALYFCAGTRGTGGSDEQFFGPGTRLTVL.

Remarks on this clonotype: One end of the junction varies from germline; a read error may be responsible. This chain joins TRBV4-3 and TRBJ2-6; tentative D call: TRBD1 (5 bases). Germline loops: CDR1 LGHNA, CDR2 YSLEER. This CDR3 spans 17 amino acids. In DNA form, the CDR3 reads TGCGCCAGCAGCCAATATGGGTTCCGCTCTGGGGCCAACGCCCTGACTTTC. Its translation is CASSQYGFRSGANALTF.

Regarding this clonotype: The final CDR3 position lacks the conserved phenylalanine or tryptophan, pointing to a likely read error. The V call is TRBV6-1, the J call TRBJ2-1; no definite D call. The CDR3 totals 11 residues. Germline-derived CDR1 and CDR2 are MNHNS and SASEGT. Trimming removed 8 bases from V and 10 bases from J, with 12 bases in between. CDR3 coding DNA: TGTGCCAGCGAGATCCTCAAAGAGCAGTTCCTC. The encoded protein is CASEILKEQFL.

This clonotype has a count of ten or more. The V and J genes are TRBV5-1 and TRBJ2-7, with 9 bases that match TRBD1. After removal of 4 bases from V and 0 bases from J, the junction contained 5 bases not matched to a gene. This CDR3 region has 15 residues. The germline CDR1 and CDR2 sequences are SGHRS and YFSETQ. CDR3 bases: TGCGCCAGCAGCACGACAGGGGGGGACTCCTACGAGCAGTACTTC. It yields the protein CASSTTGGDSYEQYF.

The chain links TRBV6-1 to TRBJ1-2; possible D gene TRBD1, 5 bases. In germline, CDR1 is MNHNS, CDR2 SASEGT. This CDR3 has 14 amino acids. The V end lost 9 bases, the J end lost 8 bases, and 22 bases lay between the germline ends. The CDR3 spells CASSFGETVIGYTF. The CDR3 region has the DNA TGTGCCAGTAGTTTTGGGGAGACAGTGATCGGCTACACCTTC.

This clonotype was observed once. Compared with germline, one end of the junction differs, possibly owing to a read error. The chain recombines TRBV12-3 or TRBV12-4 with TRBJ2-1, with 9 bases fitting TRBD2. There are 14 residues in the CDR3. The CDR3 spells CVSLSCGRAGEQFF. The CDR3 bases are TGTGTCAGCCTCTCTTGCGGGAGGGCGGGGGAGCAGTTCTTC.

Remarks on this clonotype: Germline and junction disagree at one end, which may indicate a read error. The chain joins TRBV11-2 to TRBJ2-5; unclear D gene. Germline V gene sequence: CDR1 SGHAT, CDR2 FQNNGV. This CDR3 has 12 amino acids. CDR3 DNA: TGTGCCAGTGTACAGTCTCAAGAGAGCCAGTATTTC. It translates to CASVQSQESQYF.